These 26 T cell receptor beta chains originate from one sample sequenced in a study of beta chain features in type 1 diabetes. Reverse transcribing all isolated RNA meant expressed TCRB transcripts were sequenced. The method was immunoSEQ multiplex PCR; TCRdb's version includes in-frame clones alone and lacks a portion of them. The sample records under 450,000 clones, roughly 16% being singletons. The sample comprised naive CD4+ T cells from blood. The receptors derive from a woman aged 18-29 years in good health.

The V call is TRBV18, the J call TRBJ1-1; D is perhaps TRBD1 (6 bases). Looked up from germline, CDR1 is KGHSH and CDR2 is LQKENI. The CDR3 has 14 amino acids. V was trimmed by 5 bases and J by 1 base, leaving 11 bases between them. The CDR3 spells CASSGPGQNTEAFF. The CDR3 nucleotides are TGTGCCAGCTCAGGGCCGGGACAGAACACTGAAGCTTTCTTT.

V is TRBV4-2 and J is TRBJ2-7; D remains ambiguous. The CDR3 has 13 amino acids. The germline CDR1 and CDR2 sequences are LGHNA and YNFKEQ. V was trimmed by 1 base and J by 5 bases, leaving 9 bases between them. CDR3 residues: CASSQGISDEQYF. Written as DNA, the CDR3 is TGTGCCAGCAGCCAAGGTATTTCGGACGAGCAGTACTTC.

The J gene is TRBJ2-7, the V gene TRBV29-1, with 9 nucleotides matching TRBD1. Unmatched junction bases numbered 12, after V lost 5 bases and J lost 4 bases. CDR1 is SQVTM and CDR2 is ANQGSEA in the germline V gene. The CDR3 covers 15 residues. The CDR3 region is CSVSWDATGGYEQYF. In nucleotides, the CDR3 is TGCAGCGTTTCTTGGGACGCGACAGGGGGTTACGAGCAGTACTTC.

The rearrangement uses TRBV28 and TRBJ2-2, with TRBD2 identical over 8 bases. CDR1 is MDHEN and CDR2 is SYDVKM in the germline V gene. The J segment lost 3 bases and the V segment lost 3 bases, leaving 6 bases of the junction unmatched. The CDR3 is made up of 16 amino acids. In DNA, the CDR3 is TGTGCCAGCAGTTTTCGGGGGGGCAGCCACACCGGGGAGCTGTTTTTT. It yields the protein CASSFRGGSHTGELFF.

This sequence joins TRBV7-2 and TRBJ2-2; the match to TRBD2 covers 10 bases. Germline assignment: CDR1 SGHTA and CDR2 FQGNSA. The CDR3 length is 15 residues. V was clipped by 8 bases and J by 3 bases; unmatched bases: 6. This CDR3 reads CASRAGGPYTGELFF. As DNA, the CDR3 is TGTGCCAGCCGAGCGGGAGGGCCCTACACCGGGGAGCTGTTTTTT.

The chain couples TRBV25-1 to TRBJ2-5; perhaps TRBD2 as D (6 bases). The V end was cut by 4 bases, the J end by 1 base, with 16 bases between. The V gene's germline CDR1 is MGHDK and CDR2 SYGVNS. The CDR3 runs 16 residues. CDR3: CASSASGGAIQETQYF. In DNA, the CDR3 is TGTGCCAGCAGTGCCTCCGGGGGAGCGATCCAAGAGACCCAGTACTTC.

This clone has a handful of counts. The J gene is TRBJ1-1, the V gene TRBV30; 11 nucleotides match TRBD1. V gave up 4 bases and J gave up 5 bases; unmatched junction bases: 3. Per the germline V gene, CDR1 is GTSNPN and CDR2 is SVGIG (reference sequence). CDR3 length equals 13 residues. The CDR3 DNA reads TGTGCCTGGAAGTGGGACAGGGGGACTGAAGCTTTCTTT. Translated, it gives CAWKWDRGTEAFF.

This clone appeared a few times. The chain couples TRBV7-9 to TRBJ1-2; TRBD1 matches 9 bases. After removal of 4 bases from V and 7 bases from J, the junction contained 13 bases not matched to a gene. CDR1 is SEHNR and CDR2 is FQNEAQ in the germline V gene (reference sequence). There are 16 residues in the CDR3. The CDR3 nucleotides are TGTGCCAGCAGCTCCTCACAGGGGGCTCTAGGGACTGGCTACACCTTC. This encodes CASSSSQGALGTGYTF.

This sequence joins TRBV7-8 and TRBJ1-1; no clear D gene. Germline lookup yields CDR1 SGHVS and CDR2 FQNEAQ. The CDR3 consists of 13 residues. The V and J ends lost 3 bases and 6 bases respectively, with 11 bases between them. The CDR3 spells CASSFQRRSEAFF. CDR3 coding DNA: TGTGCCAGCAGCTTCCAAAGGAGGTCTGAAGCTTTCTTT.

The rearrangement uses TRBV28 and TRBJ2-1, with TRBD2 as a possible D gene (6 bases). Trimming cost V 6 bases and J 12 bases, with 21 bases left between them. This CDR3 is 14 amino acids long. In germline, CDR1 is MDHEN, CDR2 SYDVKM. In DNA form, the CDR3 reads TGTGCCAGCAGCCTAGGGACTTTTCCCTCGGGGCAGTTCTTC. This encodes CASSLGTFPSGQFF.

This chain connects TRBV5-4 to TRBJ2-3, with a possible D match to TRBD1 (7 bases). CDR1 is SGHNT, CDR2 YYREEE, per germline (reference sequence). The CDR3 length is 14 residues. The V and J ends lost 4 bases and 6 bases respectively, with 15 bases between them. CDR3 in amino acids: CASSPRGDSDTQYF. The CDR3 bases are TGTGCCAGCAGCCCCAGGGGGGACTCGGATACGCAGTATTTT.

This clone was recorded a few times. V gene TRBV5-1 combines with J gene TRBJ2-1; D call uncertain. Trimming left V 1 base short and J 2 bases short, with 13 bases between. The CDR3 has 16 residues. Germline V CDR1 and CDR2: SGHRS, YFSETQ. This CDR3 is CASSLSAAGTYNEQFF. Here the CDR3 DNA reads TGCGCCAGCAGCTTGTCGGCGGCCGGAACCTACAATGAGCAGTTCTTC.

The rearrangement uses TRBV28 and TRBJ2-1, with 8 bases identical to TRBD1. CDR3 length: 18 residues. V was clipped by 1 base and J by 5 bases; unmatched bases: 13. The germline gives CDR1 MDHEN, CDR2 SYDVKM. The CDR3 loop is CASSLYIPGTGTDNEQFF. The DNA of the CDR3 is TGTGCCAGCAGTTTATACATCCCCGGGACAGGTACAGACAATGAGCAGTTCTTC.

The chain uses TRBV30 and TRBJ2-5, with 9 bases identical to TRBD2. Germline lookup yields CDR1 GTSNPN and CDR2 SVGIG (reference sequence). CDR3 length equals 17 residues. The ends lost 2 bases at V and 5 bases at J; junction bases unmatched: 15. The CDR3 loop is CAWSRYSAGGPWETQYF. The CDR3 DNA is TGTGCCTGGAGTAGATATTCAGCGGGAGGACCCTGGGAGACCCAGTACTTC.

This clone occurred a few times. CDR3 residues: CAISITGSNQPQHF. Written as DNA, the CDR3 is TGTGCCATCAGCATAACAGGGAGCAATCAGCCCCAGCATTTT. The V call is TRBV10-3, the J call TRBJ1-5; tentative D call: TRBD1 (6 bases). Trimming removed 6 bases from V and 1 base from J, with 10 bases in between. CDR1 is ENHRY, CDR2 SYGVKD, per germline. The CDR3 is 14 residues long.

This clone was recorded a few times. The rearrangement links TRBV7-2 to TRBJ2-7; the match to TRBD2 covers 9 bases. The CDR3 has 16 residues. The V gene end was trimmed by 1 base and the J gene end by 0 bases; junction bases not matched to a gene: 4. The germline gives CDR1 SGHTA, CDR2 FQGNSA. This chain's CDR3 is CASSLGSGGSSYEQYF. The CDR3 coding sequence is TGTGCCAGCAGCTTAGGTAGCGGGGGCAGCTCCTACGAGCAGTACTTC.

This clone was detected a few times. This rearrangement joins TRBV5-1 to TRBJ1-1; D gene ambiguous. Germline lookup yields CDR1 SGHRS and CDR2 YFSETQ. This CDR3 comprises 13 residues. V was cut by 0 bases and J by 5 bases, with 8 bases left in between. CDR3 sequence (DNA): TGCGCCAGCAGCTTGGATAGCGGGACTGAAGCTTTCTTT. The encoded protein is CASSLDSGTEAFF.

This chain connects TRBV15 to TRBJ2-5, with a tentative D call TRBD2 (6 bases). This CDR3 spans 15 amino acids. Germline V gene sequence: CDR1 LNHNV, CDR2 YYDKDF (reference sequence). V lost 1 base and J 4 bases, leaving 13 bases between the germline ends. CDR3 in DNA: TGTGCCACCAGCAGAGCAGGCGGGATAGGAGAGACCCAGTACTTC. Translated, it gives CATSRAGGIGETQYF.

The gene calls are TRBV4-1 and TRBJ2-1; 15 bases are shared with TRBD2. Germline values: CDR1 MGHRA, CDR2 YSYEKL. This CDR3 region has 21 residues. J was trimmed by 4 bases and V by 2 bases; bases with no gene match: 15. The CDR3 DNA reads TGCGCCAGCAGCCAAACTCCGGGACTAGCGGGAGGCACGGGACTGTACAATGAGCAGTTCTTC. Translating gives CASSQTPGLAGGTGLYNEQFF.

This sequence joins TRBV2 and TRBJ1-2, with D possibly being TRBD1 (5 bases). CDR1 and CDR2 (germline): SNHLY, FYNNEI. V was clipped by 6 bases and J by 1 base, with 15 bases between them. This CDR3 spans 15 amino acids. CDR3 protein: CASRGQGAGNYGYTF. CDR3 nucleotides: TGTGCCAGCAGGGGTCAGGGCGCCGGTAACTATGGCTACACCTTC.

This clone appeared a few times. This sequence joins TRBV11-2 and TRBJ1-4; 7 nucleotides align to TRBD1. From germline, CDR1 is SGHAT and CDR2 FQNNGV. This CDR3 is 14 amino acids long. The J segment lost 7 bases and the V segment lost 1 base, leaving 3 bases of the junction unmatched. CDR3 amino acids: CASSLGGGSEKLFF. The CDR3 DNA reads TGTGCCAGCAGCTTAGGAGGGGGCAGTGAAAAACTGTTTTTT.

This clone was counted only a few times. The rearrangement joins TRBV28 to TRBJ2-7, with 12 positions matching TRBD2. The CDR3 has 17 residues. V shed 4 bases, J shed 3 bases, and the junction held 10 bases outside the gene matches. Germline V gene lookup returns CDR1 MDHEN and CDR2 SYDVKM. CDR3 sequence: CASSSPPGLAGSYEQYF. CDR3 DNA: TGTGCCAGCAGTTCCCCGCCCGGACTAGCGGGGAGCTACGAGCAGTACTTC.

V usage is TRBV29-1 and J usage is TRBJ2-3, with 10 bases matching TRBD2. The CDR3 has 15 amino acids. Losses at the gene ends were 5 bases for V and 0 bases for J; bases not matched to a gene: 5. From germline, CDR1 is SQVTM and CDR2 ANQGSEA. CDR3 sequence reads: CSVSSTSGSTDTQYF. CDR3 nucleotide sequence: TGCAGCGTTTCCTCGACTAGCGGGAGCACAGATACGCAGTATTTT.

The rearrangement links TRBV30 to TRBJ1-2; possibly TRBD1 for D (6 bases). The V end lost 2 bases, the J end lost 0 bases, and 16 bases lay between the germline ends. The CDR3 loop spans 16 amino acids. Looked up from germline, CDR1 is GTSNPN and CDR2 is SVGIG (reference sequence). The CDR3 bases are TGTGCCTGGAGTTTCAGGACAGCAAGCGCTAACTATGGCTACACCTTC. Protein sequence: CAWSFRTASANYGYTF.

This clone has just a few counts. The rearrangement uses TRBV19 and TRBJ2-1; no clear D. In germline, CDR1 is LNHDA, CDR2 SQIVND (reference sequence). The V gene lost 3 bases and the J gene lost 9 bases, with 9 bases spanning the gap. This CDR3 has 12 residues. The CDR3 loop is CASSIKAAEQFF. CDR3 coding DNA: TGTGCCAGTAGTATTAAGGCGGCTGAGCAGTTCTTC.

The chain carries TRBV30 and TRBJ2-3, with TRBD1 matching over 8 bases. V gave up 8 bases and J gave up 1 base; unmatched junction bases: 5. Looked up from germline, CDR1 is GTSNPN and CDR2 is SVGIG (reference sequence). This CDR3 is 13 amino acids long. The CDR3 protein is CALRQGRTDTQYF. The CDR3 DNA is TGTGCCCTCCGACAGGGGCGCACAGATACGCAGTATTTT.